This passage covers 5 T cell receptor beta chains from one sample sequenced in a study of cytomegalovirus exposure and HLA in healthy donors. Clones were read by immunoSEQ multiplex PCR, and TCRdb kept only the in-frame ones, dropping some. The sample has roughly 170,000 clones; about 86% are singletons. Material for sequencing was PBMCs. Receptors originate from a woman under 30 in good health and CMV-seropositive.

The gene calls are TRBV19 and TRBJ2-3, with 7 nucleotides matching TRBD2. This CDR3 region has 15 residues. Trimming at V came to 6 bases and at J to 0 bases, leaving 6 bases not matched to a gene. Germline loops: CDR1 LNHDA, CDR2 SQIVND (reference sequence). The CDR3, as DNA: TGTGCCAGTAGCCTGACTAGCAGCAGCACAGATACGCAGTATTTT. Protein sequence: CASSLTSSSTDTQYF.

J is TRBJ2-3 and V is TRBV14; D is ambiguous. The CDR3 has 13 residues. CDR1 and CDR2 from the germline V gene are SGHDN and FVKESK. Trimming removed 1 base from V and 11 bases from J, with 13 bases in between. The CDR3 sequence: CASSQGADNKQYF. As DNA, the CDR3 is TGTGCCAGCAGCCAAGGAGCTGATAATAAGCAGTATTTT.

The table lists this clone with a count of one. The V and J genes are TRBV6-1 and TRBJ2-1; TRBD1 matches 8 bases. The CDR3 has 15 amino acids. Germline loops: CDR1 MNHNS, CDR2 SASEGT. The trim removed 8 bases at V and 6 bases at J, leaving 12 bases unmatched. CDR3 DNA sequence: TGTGCCAGCGGGCTCGACAGGGGTGGTGGCAATGAGCAGTTCTTC. Translation gives CASGLDRGGGNEQFF.

This chain connects TRBV6-1 to TRBJ2-2, with D hard to call. V lost 3 bases and J lost 1, with 6 bases in between. Germline assignment: CDR1 MNHNS and CDR2 SASEGT. This CDR3 has 14 residues. CDR3 coding DNA: TGTGCCAGCAGTGACTTGTGGAACACCGGGGAGCTGTTTTTT. Translation: CASSDLWNTGELFF.

This chain uses TRBV9 with TRBJ2-1, with a tentative D call TRBD1 (6 bases). Trimming stripped 0 bases from V and 7 bases from J, with 17 bases between. Germline values: CDR1 SGDLS, CDR2 YYNGEE. There are 16 residues in the CDR3. The CDR3 region has the DNA TGTGCCAGCAGCGTAGGGGGGCCGAGAGGCTTTAATGAGCAGTTCTTC. It is translated as CASSVGGPRGFNEQFF.